One sample yielded the 28 T cell receptor beta chains listed below, sequenced in a study of blood T cells in healthy people across ages. The second PCR ran 7 to 11 cycles with a sample-barcoded 5' primer and J-beta primers. TCRdb re-derived calls from the 5' RACE reads in MiXCR, one entry per CDR3 protein. The sample includes approximately 800,000 distinct CDR3 sequences, around 50% of them seen just once. Sequenced sample: blood. These receptors were collected from a man aged 80 or over in good health.

This clonotype was seen only a few times. The J gene is TRBJ2-5, the V gene TRBV9; D call uncertain. CDR3 length: 14 residues. CDR1 is SGDLS and CDR2 is YYNGEE in the germline V gene. Trimming stripped 4 bases from V and 11 bases from J, with 21 bases between. The CDR3 sequence is CASSPTAAYNEQYF. The CDR3 DNA reads as TGTGCCAGCAGCCCCACGGCGGCCTACAATGAGCAGTACTTC.

The V and J genes are TRBV12-3 or TRBV12-4 and TRBJ2-3; TRBD2 might be the D (5 bases). This CDR3 is built from 14 residues. Trimming stripped 3 bases from V and 4 bases from J, with 11 bases between. The CDR3: CASSLGVRADTQYF. The CDR3 DNA reads as TGTGCCAGCAGTTTGGGAGTGAGAGCAGATACGCAGTATTTT.

The chain joins TRBV10-1 to TRBJ1-2; 7 bases match TRBD1. Germline V gene data show CDR1 as WNHNN and CDR2 as SYGVQD (reference sequence). Trimming took 0 bases from V and 8 from J; bases not matched to a gene: 3. This CDR3 has 13 amino acids. CDR3 nucleotides: TGCGCCAGCAGTGAGTCGGGACAGAAGGGCTACACCTTC. Amino acids: CASSESGQKGYTF.

This chain uses TRBV20-1 with TRBJ1-6; 8 bases are a match to TRBD1. V was clipped by 1 base and J by 3 bases; unmatched bases: 5. CDR3 size: 16 residues. Germline values: CDR1 DFQATT, CDR2 SNEGSKA (reference sequence). CDR3 region: CSARAGQVVYNSPLHF. CDR3 DNA: TGCAGTGCTAGAGCGGGACAGGTGGTCTATAATTCACCCCTCCACTTT.

This clonotype was detected many times. The chain is built from TRBV7-2 and TRBJ2-1; D is ambiguous. The CDR3 is made up of 13 amino acids. Trimming shortened V by 3 bases and J by 7 bases, and 10 bases separated the two germline ends. Germline V CDR1 and CDR2: SGHTA, FQGNSA. The CDR3, as DNA: TGTGCCAGCAGCTTTCCGGGCAGAAATGAGCAGTTCTTC. This translates into CASSFPGRNEQFF.

This clonotype came up many times. The chain couples TRBV15 to TRBJ2-1; possibly TRBD2 for D (6 bases). Germline CDR1 is LNHNV and CDR2 is YYDKDF (reference sequence). The V and J ends lost 7 bases and 4 bases respectively, with 17 bases between them. The CDR3 consists of 15 residues. CDR3 region: CATKNGNGGYNEQFF. The CDR3 nucleotides read TGTGCCACCAAAAATGGGAACGGGGGATACAATGAGCAGTTCTTC.

This clonotype was found many times. The CDR3 here is CASSFYRVRPYEQYF. In DNA form, the CDR3 reads TGTGCCAGCAGTTTTTACAGGGTACGGCCCTACGAGCAGTACTTC. The gene calls are TRBV7-9 and TRBJ2-7; weak D call: TRBD1 (6 bases). V was clipped by 6 bases and J by 2 bases, with 17 bases between them. Germline V gene data show CDR1 as SEHNR and CDR2 as FQNEAQ (reference sequence). This CDR3 is 15 amino acids long. Full variable domain (missing parts from reference TRBV7-9 and TRBJ2-7): DTGVSQNPRHKITKRGQNVTFRCDPISEHNRLYWYRQTLGQGPEFLTYFQNEAQLEKSRLLSDRFSAERPKGSFSTLEIQRTEQGDSAMYLCASSFYRVRPYEQYFGPGTRLTVT.

The V and J genes are TRBV20-1 and TRBJ1-2, with no clear D. The CDR3 loop spans 13 amino acids. V lost 6 bases to trimming and J lost 2 bases, with 13 bases between them. The V gene's germline CDR1 is DFQATT and CDR2 SNEGSKA (reference sequence). This chain's CDR3 is CSAPYMVNYGYTF. The CDR3 DNA sequence: TGCAGTGCGCCTTACATGGTGAACTATGGCTACACCTTC.

In its sample, this clonotype was seen a few times. J is TRBJ2-7 and V is TRBV5-1; D gene ambiguous. The CDR3 has 15 residues. Per germline, CDR1 SGHRS and CDR2 YFSETQ. V gave up 9 bases and J gave up 0 bases, with 19 bases separating them. For the CDR3, the DNA is TGCGCCACCAACCCATTTCGGGTGAGCTCCTACGAGCAGTACTTC. This translates into CATNPFRVSSYEQYF.

Many counts were recorded for this clonotype. The J gene is TRBJ2-5, the V gene TRBV7-8; D unclear. Trimming shortened V by 5 bases and J by 5 bases, and 9 bases separated the two germline ends. Germline V gene data show CDR1 as SGHVS and CDR2 as FQNEAQ. The length of the CDR3 is 12 residues. The DNA for the CDR3 is TGTGCCAGCAGCATTGAGCTGGAGACCCAGTACTTC. Amino acids: CASSIELETQYF.

In its sample, this clonotype was seen a few times. The chain couples TRBV30 to TRBJ2-4, with D possibly matching TRBD2 (6 bases). This CDR3 comprises 16 residues. CDR1 and CDR2 (germline): GTSNPN, SVGIG (reference sequence). Trimming removed 2 bases at V and 0 bases at J, with 14 bases between. This CDR3 reads CAWSPPGLSAKNIQYF. CDR3 bases: TGTGCCTGGAGTCCCCCGGGACTCTCAGCCAAAAACATTCAGTACTTC.

The CDR3 sequence is CASSLGPSGTGETQYF. DNA for the CDR3: TGTGCCAGCAGCTTGGGACCTAGCGGGACAGGGGAGACCCAGTACTTC. This rearrangement joins TRBV5-6 to TRBJ2-7; D possibly matches TRBD1 or TRBD2 (9 bases each). Near its end, the DNA agrees better with TRBJ2-5, so the J call may be wrong. Germline CDR1 is SGHDT and CDR2 is YYEEEE. The CDR3 is 16 amino acids.

The V call is TRBV7-2, the J call TRBJ2-5, with D maybe TRBD2 (6 bases). Germline CDR1 SGHTA, CDR2 FQGNSA. Trimming removed 4 bases at V and 5 bases at J, with 17 bases between. The CDR3 spans 15 residues. The CDR3 loop is CASSSGTPGRETQYF. The CDR3 nucleotides read TGTGCCAGCAGCTCCGGGACTCCGGGCCGGGAGACCCAGTACTTC.

This chain joins TRBV12-3 or TRBV12-4 and TRBJ2-7; D could derive from TRBD1 or TRBD2 (5 bases each). Judging by the DNA end, TRBJ2-5 fits better; the J call may be wrong. This CDR3 is 14 amino acids long. Here the CDR3 reads CASSPAGTRGTQYF. The CDR3 DNA is TGTGCCAGCAGCCCAGCCGGGACCCGGGGGACCCAGTACTTC.

CDR3 sequence (DNA): TGTGCCAGCAGCTTAATAGCGGGAGGGCCGGATGAGCAGTTCTTC. It is translated as CASSLIAGGPDEQFF. The rearrangement uses TRBV7-9 and TRBJ2-1; 11 bases are a match to TRBD2. This CDR3 is 15 amino acids long. The trim removed 2 bases at V and 8 bases at J, leaving 5 bases unmatched. Germline V gene sequence: CDR1 SEHNR, CDR2 FQNEAQ (reference sequence). The whole variable domain, filled in from reference TRBV7-9 and TRBJ2-1, reads DTGVSQNPRHKITKRGQNVTFRCDPISEHNRLYWYRQTLGQGPEFLTYFQNEAQLEKSRLLSDRFSAERPKGSFSTLEIQRTEQGDSAMYLCASSLIAGGPDEQFFGPGTRLTVL.

V is TRBV25-1 and J is TRBJ2-6, with D perhaps given as TRBD1 or TRBD2 (5 bases each). V was cut by 3 bases and J by 0 bases, with 12 bases left in between. The CDR3 is made up of 17 amino acids. Germline CDR1 is MGHDK and CDR2 is SYGVNS. CDR3: CASSDSGRSSGANVLTF. As DNA, the CDR3 is TGTGCCAGCAGTGACTCGGGACGGTCCTCTGGGGCCAACGTCCTGACTTTC.

The sample holds many counts of this clonotype. The chain carries TRBV7-3 and TRBJ2-5; no clear D. V gave up 5 bases and J gave up 1 base, with 5 bases separating them. Per the germline V gene, CDR1 is SGHTA and CDR2 is FQGTGA. The CDR3 runs to 12 residues. The chain's CDR3 is CASSNSQETQYF. The CDR3 DNA reads TGTGCCAGCAGCAACTCCCAAGAGACCCAGTACTTC.

This clonotype was recorded many times. DNA for the CDR3: TGTGCCAGCCTCCGACTAGCGGGCTACGAGCAGTACTTC. This codes for CASLRLAGYEQYF. The chain recombines TRBV2 with TRBJ2-7; 10 bases agree with TRBD2. The length of the CDR3 is 13 residues. Germline CDR1 is SNHLY and CDR2 is FYNNEI. J lost 3 bases, V lost 8 bases, and 4 bases had no gene match.

The rearrangement uses TRBV9 and TRBJ2-7; D possibly matches TRBD1 or TRBD2 (6 bases each). V was cut by 0 bases and J by 0 bases, with 10 bases left in between. Germline V gives CDR1 SGDLS, CDR2 YYNGEE. There are 15 residues in the CDR3. As DNA, the CDR3 is TGTGCCAGCAGCGTAGGGGGGGCGGGCTCCTACGAGCAGTACTTC. Encoded protein: CASSVGGAGSYEQYF.

The rearrangement uses TRBV2 and TRBJ2-1; no firm D call. The ends were cut back, 1 base at V and 4 bases at J, with 8 bases in the middle. The CDR3 runs to 14 residues. Germline CDR1 is SNHLY and CDR2 is FYNNEI. As DNA, the CDR3 is TGTGCCAGCAGTGAAGGGCCGAATTACAATGAGCAGTTCTTC. It yields the protein CASSEGPNYNEQFF.

The chain links TRBV28 to TRBJ1-5; 10 bases line up with TRBD1. The germline V gene has CDR1 MDHEN and CDR2 SYDVKM. Germline trimming cut 3 bases from V and 0 bases from J; bases unmatched to any gene: 2. The CDR3 extends over 16 amino acids. The DNA for the CDR3 is TGTGCCAGCAGTTTCGGGACAGGGGCTAGCAATCAGCCCCAGCATTTT. Its translation: CASSFGTGASNQPQHF.

This clonotype appeared once. The chain recombines TRBV5-4 with TRBJ2-5; 8 bases agree with TRBD2. The CDR3 is 14 amino acids. After removal of 7 bases from V and 4 bases from J, the junction contained 9 bases not matched to a gene. CDR1 and CDR2 (germline): SGHNT, YYREEE (reference sequence). CDR3 sequence reads: CASGSGLAGETQYF. The CDR3 nucleotides are TGTGCCAGCGGCTCCGGACTAGCTGGAGAGACCCAGTACTTC.

The genes are TRBV4-3 and TRBJ2-5; no clear D. The CDR3 length is 15 residues. Deletions cut 0 bases from V and 5 bases from J, with 13 bases between. Per germline, CDR1 LGHNA and CDR2 YSLEER. Here the CDR3 DNA reads TGCGCCAGCAGCCAAGATTATATCTCGTTTGAGACCCAGTACTTC. Amino acid sequence: CASSQDYISFETQYF.

The gene calls are TRBV29-1 and TRBJ2-5; 7 bases fit TRBD2. Per germline, CDR1 SQVTM and CDR2 ANQGSEA. The CDR3 is made up of 15 amino acids. J was trimmed by 2 bases and V by 5 bases; bases with no gene match: 11. The DNA of the CDR3 is TGCAGCGTTTCACAGACGGGAGGTCTACAAGAGACCCAGTACTTC. It specifies CSVSQTGGLQETQYF. Variable domain in full (rest from reference TRBV29-1 and TRBJ2-5): SAVISQKPSRDICQRGTSLTIQCQVDSQVTMMFWYRQQPGQSLTLIATANQGSEATYESGFVIDKFPISRPNLTFSTLTVSNMSPEDSSIYLCSVSQTGGLQETQYFGPGTRLLVL.

This chain links TRBV27 with TRBJ2-7; 8 nucleotides agree with TRBD2. This CDR3 is built from 13 residues. Per germline, CDR1 MNHEY and CDR2 SMNVEV (reference sequence). Unmatched junction bases numbered 2, after V lost 5 bases and J lost 2 bases. The CDR3 DNA reads as TGTGCCAGCAGTGCACTAGCGGCCTACGAGCAGTACTTC. Residues: CASSALAAYEQYF.

The chain employs TRBV28 and TRBJ1-1; D may be TRBD1 (5 bases). V was pared by 5 bases and J by 5 bases, with 18 bases between. CDR3 size: 15 residues. CDR1 is MDHEN, CDR2 SYDVKM, per germline. CDR3 residues: CASSPRTGRGTEAFF. In DNA, the CDR3 is TGTGCCAGCAGTCCCCGAACGGGGAGGGGAACTGAAGCTTTCTTT.

The J gene is TRBJ2-7, the V gene TRBV27; maybe TRBD1 (5 bases). This CDR3 has 12 amino acids. V shed 10 bases and J shed 11 bases, with 21 bases lying between them. CDR1 and CDR2 from the germline V gene are MNHEY and SMNVEV (reference sequence). The CDR3 DNA reads as TGTGCCATCCAGGGTGGCACAATAACGGAGTACTTC. Protein: CAIQGGTITEYF.

This sequence joins TRBV7-2 and TRBJ2-1, with no clear D. The V end lost 0 bases, the J end lost 7 bases, and 7 bases lay between the germline ends. This CDR3 has 13 residues. The germline V gene encodes CDR1 SGHTA and CDR2 FQGNSA. CDR3 sequence reads: CASSLAIENEQFF. The DNA for the CDR3 is TGTGCCAGCAGCTTAGCCATCGAAAATGAGCAGTTCTTC.